What follows are 25 T cell receptor beta chains derived from one specimen sequenced in a study of T cell changes during pregnancy in multiple sclerosis. The data were produced by immunoSEQ multiplex PCR, yet TCRdb's version contains in-frame clones alone and is incomplete. The sample has approximately 87,000 clones, about 93% seen once. This sample comprised CD4+ T cells from peripheral blood mononuclear cells, obtained in the second trimester of pregnancy. These receptors originate from a female donor with multiple sclerosis, enrolled in a pregnancy study.

The rearrangement joins TRBV18 to TRBJ1-2, with 7 bases lining up with TRBD1. CDR3 length equals 14 residues. Trimming took 5 bases from V and 1 from J; bases not matched to a gene: 4. The germline CDR1 and CDR2 sequences are KGHSH and LQKENI. The CDR3 spells CASSAGQRNYGYTF. In DNA, the CDR3 is TGTGCCAGCTCAGCGGGACAGCGTAACTATGGCTACACCTTC.

V usage is TRBV29-1 and J usage is TRBJ2-3, with TRBD2 matching 10 bases. With 5 bases clipped from V and 1 base from J, the junction kept 3 bases outside the gene matches. There are 14 residues in the CDR3. Germline CDR1 and CDR2: SQVTM and ANQGSEA. The CDR3 region has the DNA TGCAGCGTTTCCCTAGCGGGGGGCACAGATACGCAGTATTTT. This encodes CSVSLAGGTDTQYF.

This rearrangement joins TRBV14 to TRBJ2-3, with 7 bases identical to TRBD2. Trimming at V came to 4 bases and at J to 0 bases, leaving 7 bases not matched to a gene. The V gene's germline CDR1 is SGHDN and CDR2 FVKESK. The CDR3 loop spans 16 amino acids. This CDR3 reads CASSRNGGISTDTQYF. The DNA of the CDR3 is TGTGCCAGCAGCCGGAACGGGGGGATAAGCACAGATACGCAGTATTTT. The full variable domain, in which reference TRBV14 and TRBJ2-3 provide the parts outside the CDR3, is EAGVTQFPSHSVIEKGQTVTLRCDPISGHDNLYWYRRVMGKEIKFLLHFVKESKQDESGMPNNRFLAERTGGTYSTLKVQPAELEDSGVYFCASSRNGGISTDTQYFGPGTRLTVL.

The chain is built from TRBV30 and TRBJ2-2, with 14 bases identical to TRBD2. The CDR3 totals 18 residues. The germline V gene has CDR1 GTSNPN and CDR2 SVGIG (reference sequence). Unmatched junction bases numbered 16, after V lost 8 bases and J lost 5 bases. For the CDR3, the DNA is TGTGCCGCCCCACCGGGACTAGCGGGAGTAAAGGGGACCGGGGAGCTGTTTTTT. This gives the protein CAAPPGLAGVKGTGELFF.

The DNA of the CDR3 is TGTGCCTGGAGTGAGGGACAGACCTACGAGCAGTACTTC. Its protein is CAWSEGQTYEQYF. The rearrangement uses TRBV30 and TRBJ2-7; 7 bases align to TRBD1. Losses at the gene ends were 1 base for V and 2 bases for J; bases not matched to a gene: 2. Germline CDR1 is GTSNPN and CDR2 is SVGIG (reference sequence). The length of the CDR3 is 13 residues.

This clone was detected a few times. The CDR3 nucleotides are TGTGCCAGCGCCAGGGGTTCTTTGGATGAGCAGTTCTTC. Translated, it gives CASARGSLDEQFF. The chain combines TRBV2 with TRBJ2-1, with D possibly TRBD1 on 6 matching bases. The CDR3 loop spans 13 amino acids. The germline V gene encodes CDR1 SNHLY and CDR2 FYNNEI. V lost 8 bases to trimming and J lost 8 bases, with 16 bases between them. The variable domain in full, completed from reference TRBV2 and TRBJ2-1, reads EPEVTQTPSHQVTQMGQEVILRCVPISNHLYFYWYRQILGQKVEFLVSFYNNEISEKSEIFDDQFSVERPDGSNFTLKIRSTKLEDSAMYFCASARGSLDEQFFGPGTRLTVL.

The chain recombines TRBV9 with TRBJ1-6, with D perhaps matching TRBD1 (5 bases). Trimming pared 3 bases from V and 11 bases from J, leaving 9 bases between. The CDR3 loop spans 12 amino acids. Germline CDR1 is SGDLS and CDR2 is YYNGEE. CDR3 bases: TGTGCCAGCAGCGGGGACTCAACACCCCTCCACTTT. It specifies CASSGDSTPLHF.

In this sample, this clone turned up once. The genes are TRBV28 and TRBJ2-1, with 10 bases identical to TRBD1. The junction had 1 base not matched to a gene; V was cut back by 8 bases and J by 6 bases. This CDR3 contains 12 residues. Looked up from germline, CDR1 is MDHEN and CDR2 is SYDVKM. The DNA of the CDR3 is TGTGCCAGCCGGGACAGGGGCAATGAGCAGTTCTTC. This gives the protein CASRDRGNEQFF.

The chain has TRBV19 and TRBJ1-2; D gene uncertain. Germline CDR1 reads LNHDA; CDR2 reads SQIVND (reference sequence). V dropped 5 bases and J dropped 7 bases, with 20 bases sitting between them. This CDR3 contains 15 residues. DNA for the CDR3: TGTGCCAGTAGTGCCAGTCACCGACGGAGCATTGGCTACACCTTC. This translates into CASSASHRRSIGYTF.

The chain joins TRBV19 to TRBJ2-2; possibly TRBD1 for D (5 bases). Germline CDR1 reads LNHDA; CDR2 reads SQIVND (reference sequence). The CDR3 consists of 18 residues. Deletions cut 7 bases from V and 1 base from J, with 22 bases between. Written as DNA, the CDR3 is TGTGCCAGTAAGGCGCGTACAGGACCTTCGAGGAACACCGGGGAGCTGTTTTTT. Encoded protein: CASKARTGPSRNTGELFF.

This chain links TRBV13 with TRBJ2-7; D is possibly TRBD1 (6 bases). Germline V CDR1 and CDR2: PRHDT, FYEKMQ (reference sequence). The V gene lost 5 bases and the J gene lost 0 bases, with 11 bases spanning the gap. The CDR3 loop spans 14 amino acids. The CDR3 region is CASSDRTLSYEQYF. The CDR3 coding sequence is TGTGCCAGCAGCGACAGGACTCTCTCCTACGAGCAGTACTTC. The full variable domain, completed using reference TRBV13 and TRBJ2-7, is AAGVIQSPRHLIKEKRETATLKCYPIPRHDTVYWYQQGPGQDPQFLISFYEKMQSDKGSIPDRFSAQQFSDYHSELNMSSLELGDSALYFCASSDRTLSYEQYFGPGTRLTVT.

V is TRBV7-9 and J is TRBJ1-1; the match to TRBD1 covers 7 bases. This CDR3 is built from 19 residues. Losses at the gene ends were 5 bases for V and 0 bases for J; bases not matched to a gene: 18. Germline V CDR1 and CDR2: SEHNR, FQNEAQ (reference sequence). CDR3 amino acids: CASSRYLTGVGPVNTEAFF. CDR3 bases: TGTGCCAGCAGCCGCTACTTAACAGGGGTGGGCCCCGTGAACACTGAAGCTTTCTTT.

The V gene is TRBV6-5, the J gene TRBJ2-7; possible D gene TRBD2, 5 bases. V shed 6 bases and J shed 7 bases, with 16 bases lying between them. CDR3 length: 13 residues. Germline CDR1 is MNHEY and CDR2 is SVGAGI. This CDR3 reads CASSRGRWYEQYF. In nucleotides, the CDR3 is TGTGCCAGCAGCCGCGGGCGCTGGTATGAGCAGTACTTC.

The chain has TRBV14 and TRBJ1-6; no reliable D call. Trimming removed 7 bases from V and 8 bases from J, with 12 bases in between. Germline values: CDR1 SGHDN, CDR2 FVKESK. This CDR3 is built from 13 residues. The CDR3 DNA reads TGTGCCAGCACCTTAACGGAGCATTCACCCCTCCACTTT. Protein sequence: CASTLTEHSPLHF.

V gene TRBV28 combines with J gene TRBJ1-1; 7 nucleotides agree with TRBD1. V lost 6 bases, J lost 0 bases, and 16 bases stayed unmatched. Germline V gene sequence: CDR1 MDHEN, CDR2 SYDVKM. CDR3 length equals 18 residues. CDR3 sequence reads: CASSHFSLQGSMNTEAFF. CDR3 sequence (DNA): TGTGCCAGCAGCCACTTCTCCTTACAGGGGTCCATGAACACTGAAGCTTTCTTT.

The CDR3 is CATTGVEGTGELFF. DNA for the CDR3: TGTGCCACCACAGGGGTGGAAGGCACCGGGGAGCTGTTTTTT. The gene calls are TRBV10-3 and TRBJ2-2; 7 bases match TRBD1. This CDR3 is built from 14 residues. Unmatched junction bases numbered 9, after V lost 10 bases and J lost 4 bases. Germline V gives CDR1 ENHRY, CDR2 SYGVKD.

Regarding this clone: The same CDR3 arises from other DNA sequences in this sample as well. The V and J genes are TRBV30 and TRBJ1-5; possibly TRBD1 for D (5 bases). Trimming shortened V by 2 bases and J by 6 bases, and 11 bases separated the two germline ends. From germline, CDR1 is GTSNPN and CDR2 SVGIG (reference sequence). This CDR3 has 13 amino acids. The CDR3 DNA follows: TGTGCCTGGAGTTTGGGGGAGGGTCAGCCCCAGCATTTT. Its translation: CAWSLGEGQPQHF.

The chain recombines TRBV19 with TRBJ1-6; 7 nucleotides line up with TRBD1. V was clipped by 5 bases and J by 8 bases; unmatched bases: 6. The CDR3 spans 14 residues. Germline CDR1 and CDR2: LNHDA and SQIVND (reference sequence). For the CDR3, the DNA is TGTGCCAGTAGTGTGACAGGGTATGATTCACCCCTCCACTTT. Translation gives CASSVTGYDSPLHF.

This rearrangement joins TRBV7-8 to TRBJ2-2; D unclear. Trimming removed 2 bases from V and 4 bases from J, with 2 bases in between. The CDR3 contains 12 residues. The germline V gene has CDR1 SGHVS and CDR2 FQNEAQ. CDR3 loop: CASSLRTGELFF. The CDR3 DNA sequence: TGTGCCAGCAGCTTACGCACCGGGGAGCTGTTTTTT. Combining the CDR3 with reference TRBV7-8 and TRBJ2-2 gives the whole variable domain GAGVSQSPRYKVAKRGQDVALRCDPISGHVSLFWYQQALGQGPEFLTYFQNEAQLDKSGLPSDRFFAERPEGSVSTLKIQRTQQEDSAVYLCASSLRTGELFFGEGSRLTVL.

The chain couples TRBV19 to TRBJ2-1, with D possibly being TRBD2 (6 bases). The CDR3 is made up of 15 amino acids. Deletions cut 7 bases from V and 5 bases from J, with 18 bases between. Germline V gene data show CDR1 as LNHDA and CDR2 as SQIVND (reference sequence). CDR3 residues: CASKRSGLPNNEQFF. The CDR3 DNA is TGTGCCAGTAAGAGGTCGGGACTTCCGAACAATGAGCAGTTCTTC.

The chain combines TRBV9 with TRBJ2-3, with TRBD2 matching over 7 bases. Looked up from germline, CDR1 is SGDLS and CDR2 is YYNGEE. This CDR3 has 19 residues. Trimming removed 0 bases from V and 2 bases from J; junction bases left unmatched: 15. In nucleotides, the CDR3 is TGTGCCAGCAGCGTAGTGGGGGGAGGGTCTTCCGGCCACACAGATACGCAGTATTTT. Protein sequence: CASSVVGGGSSGHTDTQYF.

This clone appeared a few times. The chain recombines TRBV2 with TRBJ1-5; 7 nucleotides agree with TRBD1. J gave up 5 bases and V 4 bases, and 5 bases lay outside the gene matches. The CDR3 extends over 14 amino acids. The germline gives CDR1 SNHLY, CDR2 FYNNEI. Here the CDR3 DNA reads TGTGCCAGCAGTGTTGGGACAGCCTATCAGCCCCAGCATTTT. It encodes CASSVGTAYQPQHF.

This chain links TRBV5-1 with TRBJ1-2; D is possibly TRBD1 (6 bases). The CDR3 length is 18 residues. Germline V gene data show CDR1 as SGHRS and CDR2 as YFSETQ. Trimming shortened V by 2 bases and J by 1 base, and 21 bases separated the two germline ends. The CDR3: CASSFPRQGTSFNYGYTF. The CDR3 coding sequence is TGCGCCAGCAGCTTTCCGAGGCAGGGGACAAGTTTTAACTATGGCTACACCTTC.

The chain joins TRBV6-1 to TRBJ1-1; perhaps TRBD1 as D (5 bases). The CDR3 is 14 amino acids. The germline gives CDR1 MNHNS, CDR2 SASEGT. V was trimmed by 6 bases and J by 6 bases, leaving 17 bases between them. CDR3 nucleotides: TGTGCCAGCAGAAGTATGGACATTCGTTCTGAAGCTTTCTTT. This sequence encodes CASRSMDIRSEAFF.

DNA of the CDR3: TGTGCCAGCAGTCGGGGAGGAGAGACCCAGTACTTC. This sequence encodes CASSRGGETQYF. The chain recombines TRBV27 with TRBJ2-5, with D tentatively TRBD2 (6 bases). The CDR3 is 12 amino acids. Per germline, CDR1 MNHEY and CDR2 SMNVEV (reference sequence). Trimming pared 5 bases from V and 4 bases from J, leaving 8 bases between.